This T cell receptor (beta chain) is drawn from a study of metastatic and nonmetastatic thyroid tumors. Across the study: Repertoires from malignant and benign thyroid patients were compared across blood and tumor or nodule tissue.

Study-wide points: TCR beta diversity was reportedly significantly higher in malignant thyroid tumors than benign nodules, in blood and tumor.

This clone came up a few times. Its antigen is still unknown. Lacking the conserved final phenylalanine or tryptophan, this CDR3 likely reflects a read error. Every patient was untreated before thyroid surgery. In the authors' methods: The study built a papillary thyroid cancer distant-metastasis classifier from CDR3 differences across clinicopathological groups. With MiXCR, TCRdb called clones anew from the PCR reads. The V and J calls were not made by the authors but by TCRdb's processing. The sample shows tens of thousands of clones, under 35% of them seen only once. V lost 5 bases to trimming and J lost 6 bases, with 17 bases between them. CDR3 length equals 15 residues. CDR1 and CDR2 from the germline V gene are LNHDA and SQIVND (reference sequence).

The V and J genes are TRBV19 and TRBJ2-1, with D unresolved. This TCR came from a female donor with papillary thyroid cancer or a benign thyroid nodule (not recorded which). Some clones in this sample may be carry-over from other donors' samples. The specimen sequenced was blood. The CDR3 sequence: CASSPQVGTFNEQFL. The CDR3 nucleotides read TGTGCCAGTAGTCCCCAGGTGGGAACATTCAATGAGCAGTTCCTC.